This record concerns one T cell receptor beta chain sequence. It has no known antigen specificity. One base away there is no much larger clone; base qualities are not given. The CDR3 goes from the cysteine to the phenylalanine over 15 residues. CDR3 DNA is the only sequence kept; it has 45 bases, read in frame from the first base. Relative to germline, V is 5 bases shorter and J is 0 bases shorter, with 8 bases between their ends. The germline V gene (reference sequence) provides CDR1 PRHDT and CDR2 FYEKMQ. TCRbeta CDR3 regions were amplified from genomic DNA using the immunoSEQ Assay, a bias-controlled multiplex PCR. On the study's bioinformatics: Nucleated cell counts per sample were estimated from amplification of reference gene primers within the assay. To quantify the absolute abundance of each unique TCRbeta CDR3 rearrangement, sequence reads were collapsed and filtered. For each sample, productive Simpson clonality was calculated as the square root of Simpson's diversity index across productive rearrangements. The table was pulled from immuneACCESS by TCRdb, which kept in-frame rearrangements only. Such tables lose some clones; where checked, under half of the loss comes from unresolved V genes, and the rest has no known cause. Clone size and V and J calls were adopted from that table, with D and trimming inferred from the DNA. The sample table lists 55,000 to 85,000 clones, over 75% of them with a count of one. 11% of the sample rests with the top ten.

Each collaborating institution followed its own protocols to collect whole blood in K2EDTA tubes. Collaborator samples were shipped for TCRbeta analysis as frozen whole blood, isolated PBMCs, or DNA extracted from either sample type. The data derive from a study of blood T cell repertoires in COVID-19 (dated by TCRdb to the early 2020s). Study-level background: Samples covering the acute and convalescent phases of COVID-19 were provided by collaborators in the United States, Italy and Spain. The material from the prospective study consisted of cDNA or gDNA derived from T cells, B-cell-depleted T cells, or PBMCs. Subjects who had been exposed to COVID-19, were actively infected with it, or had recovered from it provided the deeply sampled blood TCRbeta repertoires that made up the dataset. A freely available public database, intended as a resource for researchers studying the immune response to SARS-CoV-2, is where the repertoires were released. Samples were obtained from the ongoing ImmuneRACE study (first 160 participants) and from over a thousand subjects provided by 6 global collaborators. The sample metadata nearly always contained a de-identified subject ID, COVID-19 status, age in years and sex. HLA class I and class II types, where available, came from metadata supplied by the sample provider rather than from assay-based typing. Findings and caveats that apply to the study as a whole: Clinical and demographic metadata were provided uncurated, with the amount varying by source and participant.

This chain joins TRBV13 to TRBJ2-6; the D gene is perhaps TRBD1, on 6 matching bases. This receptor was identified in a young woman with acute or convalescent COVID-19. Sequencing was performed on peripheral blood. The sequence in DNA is TGTGCCAGCAGCAAACAGGGCTCTGGGGCCAACGTCCTGACTTTC. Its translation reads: CASSKQGSGANVLTF.